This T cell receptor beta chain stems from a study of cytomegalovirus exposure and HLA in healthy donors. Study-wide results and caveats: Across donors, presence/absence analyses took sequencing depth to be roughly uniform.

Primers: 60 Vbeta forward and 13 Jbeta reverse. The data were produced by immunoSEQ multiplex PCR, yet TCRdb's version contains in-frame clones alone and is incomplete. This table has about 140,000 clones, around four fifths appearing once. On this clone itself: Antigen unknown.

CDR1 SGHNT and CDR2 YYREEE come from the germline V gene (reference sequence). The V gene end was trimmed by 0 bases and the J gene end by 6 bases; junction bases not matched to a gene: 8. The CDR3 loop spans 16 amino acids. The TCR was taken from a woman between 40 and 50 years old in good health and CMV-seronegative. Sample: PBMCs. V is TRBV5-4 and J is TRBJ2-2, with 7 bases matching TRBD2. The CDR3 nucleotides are TGTGCCAGCAGCTTGGAGTTCGGGAGCGGGGCCGGGGAGCTGTTTTTT. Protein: CASSLEFGSGAGELFF.